The TCR beta chain under discussion was sequenced for a study of shared T cell receptors in the human thymus. The data were produced by immunoSEQ multiplex PCR, yet TCRdb's version contains in-frame clones alone and is incomplete. This table has about 380,000 clones, 95% appearing once. V was clipped by 3 bases and J by 6 bases, with 12 bases between them. The length of the CDR3 is 14 residues. Germline CDR1 is LGHNA and CDR2 is YNFKEQ. Input material: thymocytes. The V call is TRBV4-2, the J call TRBJ2-1; D not certain. The clonotype originates from a human donor. As DNA, the CDR3 is TGTGCCAGCAGCCACTTAGACCCGTGCAATGAGCAGTTCTTC. Its translation: CASSHLDPCNEQFF.